This entry features one TCR beta chain sequence. Authors' methods: It was from reference gene primer amplification that nucleated cell counts were estimated. Sequencing used immunoSEQ multiplex PCR; TCRdb keeps in-frame clones, though not all of them. Clonal size and the V and J genes are those of that table, whereas D and trimming came from the DNA. The data hold some 120,000 clones, with roughly 83% observed a single time. This specimen comes from a study of blood T cell repertoires in COVID-19. Study-wide context: Sites across the United States, Italy and Spain contributed samples from acute and convalescent COVID-19. PBMCs, B-cell-depleted T cells, or T cells were the source of the cDNA or gDNA that made up the material.

Between the trimmed V and J ends, which lost 0 bases and 2 bases, there was a span of 5 bases. The germline gives CDR1 SGHVS, CDR2 FQNEAQ. The CDR3 consists of 13 residues. This receptor was identified in a man aged 30-40 years with acute or convalescent COVID-19. Specimen: peripheral blood. This rearrangement joins TRBV7-8 to TRBJ2-7; no definite D call. CDR3 nucleotide sequence: TGTGCCAGCAGCTTAGCGGGCGCCTACGAGCAGTACGTC. Protein sequence: CASSLAGAYEQYV.